Listed here is a single TCR beta chain. The specificity of this receptor is unknown. Just one base apart from a much larger clone, this may be a read error. This sample is part of a study of chronic HIV infection and antiretroviral therapy (dated by TCRdb to the mid-2010s). CDR1 SQVTM and CDR2 ANQGSEA were looked up in the germline V gene. From the cysteine through the phenylalanine, the CDR3 covers 13 amino acids. This entry keeps only the CDR3 DNA: 39 bases, framed from base 1. The library was obtained by 5' RACE. Instrument used: Illumina MiSeq. TCRdb ran its own pipeline on the public reads, namely fastp trimming at Q25 and MiXCR clone calling, and kept in-frame beta chains. All rows with the same CDR3 protein become a single entry with the most common DNA and genes. This sample comprises about 38,000 distinct CDR3 sequences, roughly 8.8% of them detected only once. The ten largest clonotypes hold around 3% of the sample.

The source material was peripheral blood. The clonotype comes from an adult who had HIV and had not received antiretroviral therapy, or was an uninfected healthy control (not recorded which). The chain uses TRBV29-1 and TRBJ1-1; TRBD1 lines up with 7 middle nucleotides. The sequence in DNA is TGCAGCTCCAGGCAGGGGGAGGGGGCTGAAACTTTCTTT. Translation gives CSSRQGEGAETFF.